This TCR beta chain was sequenced for a study of shared clonotypes between healthy human individuals. This clone came up a few times. The data were produced by immunoSEQ multiplex PCR, yet TCRdb's version contains in-frame clones alone and is incomplete. Of some 470,000 clones listed, around 80% are singletons. Trimming took 10 bases from V and 9 from J; bases not matched to a gene: 15. The CDR3 sequence is 14 residues long. Germline CDR1 reads LNHDA; CDR2 reads SQIVND (reference sequence). The study enrolled healthy HIV-negative adults without recent acute infections or vaccinations as donors. Only Caucasian adults living in Nashville, Tennessee made up the donor group.

This receptor was obtained from a woman between 35 and 50 years old in good health. Some clones in this sample may be carry-over from other donors' samples. This chain uses TRBV19 with TRBJ2-1; 7 bases match TRBD2. Sequencing used PBMCs. The CDR3 loop is CATRDGGGPGEQFF. The CDR3 DNA reads TGTGCCACCCGCGATGGGGGAGGGCCAGGTGAGCAGTTCTTC.